A single sample is the source of the 7 T cell receptor beta chains below, sequenced in a study of T-cell memory formation after mild COVID-19. Via MiXCR, TCRdb re-called the 5' RACE reads, giving one row per CDR3 protein. The sample contains about 350,000 distinct CDR3 sequences, roughly 15% of which appear only once. The sequenced material came from PBMCs or a T cell subset sorted from them (not recorded which). The receptors stem from a man between 18 and 35 years old who had mild COVID-19 (a few samples of this study predate the infection). Cell type and time point are not known.

This clonotype was picked up a small number of times. The V call is TRBV7-3, the J call TRBJ2-1, with a tentative D call TRBD1 (6 bases). The CDR3 sequence is 15 residues long. The V and J ends lost 5 bases and 4 bases respectively, with 15 bases between them. Germline-derived CDR1 and CDR2 are SGHTA and FQGTGA. CDR3 sequence: CASSLSGTLYNEQFF. In DNA, the CDR3 is TGTGCCAGCAGCCTCTCCGGGACATTGTACAATGAGCAGTTCTTC.

The V gene is TRBV11-2, the J gene TRBJ2-2; 10 bases line up with TRBD1. V shed 5 bases, J shed 4 bases, and the junction held 7 bases outside the gene matches. Germline CDR1 SGHAT, CDR2 FQNNGV. CDR3 length equals 16 residues. The CDR3 region has the DNA TGTGCCAGCAGCCTCCGCGGGACAGGGGCCACCGGGGAGCTGTTTTTT. It codes for CASSLRGTGATGELFF. The full variable domain, with the rest looked up from reference TRBV11-2 and TRBJ2-2, is EAGVAQSPRYKIIEKRQSVAFWCNPISGHATLYWYQQILGQGPKLLIQFQNNGVVDDSQLPKDRFSAERLKGVDSTLKIQPAKLEDSAVYLCASSLRGTGATGELFFGEGSRLTVL.

V usage is TRBV7-9 and J usage is TRBJ2-1; D unclear. Germline CDR1 is SEHNR and CDR2 is FQNEAQ (reference sequence). The CDR3 runs to 15 residues. V lost 5 bases, J lost 5 bases, and 16 bases lay in between. This chain's CDR3 is CASSPRFGGDNEQFF. As DNA, the CDR3 is TGTGCCAGCAGCCCCCGCTTCGGTGGGGACAATGAGCAGTTCTTC.

This clonotype has a count of ten or more. This sequence joins TRBV7-2 and TRBJ2-2; TRBD2 is a possible D gene (6 bases). Between the trimmed V and J ends, which lost 2 bases and 5 bases, there was a span of 12 bases. CDR1 and CDR2 from the germline V gene are SGHTA and FQGNSA. The CDR3 spans 15 residues. CDR3 sequence: CASSLSGHATGELFF. The CDR3 DNA sequence: TGTGCCAGCAGCTTAAGCGGGCACGCTACCGGGGAGCTGTTTTTT.

This clonotype was observed many times. The gene calls are TRBV5-1 and TRBJ2-5; TRBD1 is a possible D gene (6 bases). In germline, CDR1 is SGHRS, CDR2 YFSETQ. Between the trimmed V and J ends, which lost 3 bases and 3 bases, there was a span of 12 bases. This CDR3 region has 14 residues. The CDR3 region is CASSSGTPKETQYF. Written as DNA, the CDR3 is TGCGCCAGCAGCTCCGGGACACCGAAAGAGACCCAGTACTTC.

V usage is TRBV28 and J usage is TRBJ2-3, with D perhaps matching TRBD1 (5 bases). Germline CDR1 is MDHEN and CDR2 is SYDVKM. V lost 4 bases to trimming and J lost 2 bases, with 7 bases between them. The CDR3 has 13 amino acids. Here the CDR3 reads CASSSTVTDTQYF. In DNA, the CDR3 is TGTGCCAGCAGTTCGACAGTCACAGATACGCAGTATTTT.

The chain recombines TRBV27 with TRBJ2-1, with 12 bases identical to TRBD2. CDR1 is MNHEY, CDR2 SMNVEV, per germline (reference sequence). CDR3 length: 18 residues. V lost 2 bases, J lost 6 bases, and 11 bases stayed unmatched. The CDR3 loop reads CASSLPVRTSGGLNEQFF. Written as DNA, the CDR3 is TGTGCCAGCAGTTTACCCGTCCGAACTAGCGGGGGGCTCAATGAGCAGTTCTTC.